A selection of T cell receptor beta chains follows, all from one sample in a study of post-analysis software for immune sequencing data. TCRdb itself ran the PCR reads through MiXCR, one entry per CDR3 protein. The data contain almost 700,000 distinct CDR3 sequences, about 60% of them singletons. Sequencing was done on a sample of blood. All receptors derive from a girl aged 2 to 10 with multiple sclerosis. Both conserved end residues are part of each CDR3. Each record gives: clone size, D gene, J gene, V gene, CDR3 protein, CDR3 DNA. D genes are given only for firm matches. A row's size may be missing; if present it is once, few, many or a size class.

>.|.|TRBJ2-2|TRBV7-2
CASSALGQGNTGELFF
TGTGCCAGCAGCGCCCTTGGTCAGGGGAACACCGGGGAGCTGTTTTTT
>.|TRBD1|TRBJ2-6|TRBV5-1
CASSLIQGAVANVLTF
TGCGCCAGCAGCTTGATACAGGGGGCGGTCGCCAACGTCCTGACTTTC
>few|TRBD1|TRBJ2-5|TRBV5-1
CATRQGARETQYF
TGCGCCACCCGACAGGGGGCACGCGAGACCCAGTACTTC
>.|TRBD2|TRBJ2-5|TRBV7-2
CASSLPSGGGGADQETQYF
TGTGCCAGCAGCTTACCCTCTGGGGGCGGGGGGGCCGACCAAGAGACCCAGTACTTC
>few|.|TRBJ2-3|TRBV6-6
CASSYGVADTQYF
TGTGCCAGCAGTTACGGGGTGGCGGATACGCAGTATTTT
>.|.|TRBJ2-3|TRBV3-1
CASSQEGRVSTDTQYF
TGTGCCAGCAGCCAAGAGGGTAGGGTCAGCACAGATACGCAGTATTTT
>.|.|TRBJ1-4|TRBV24-1
CATSDPGTGAREKLFF
TGTGCCACCAGTGATCCGGGGACGGGGGCCCGGGAAAAACTGTTTTTT
>few|.|TRBJ2-7|TRBV20-1
CSAINRARSDYEQYF
TGCAGTGCTATCAACAGGGCCCGATCCGATTACGAGCAGTACTTC
>.|TRBD2|TRBJ2-7|TRBV29-1
CSVEGLAGSSYEQYF
TGCAGCGTTGAAGGACTAGCGGGAAGCTCCTACGAGCAGTACTTC
>.|.|TRBJ2-1|TRBV4-3
CASSQEPPLDRYNEQFF
TGCGCCAGCAGCCAAGAGCCCCCTCTAGACAGATACAATGAGCAGTTCTTC
>few|.|TRBJ1-1|TRBV12-3/TRBV12-4
CASSLKPSTEAFF
TGTGCCAGCAGTTTAAAACCGAGCACTGAAGCTTTCTTT
>.|.|TRBJ2-5|TRBV7-9
CASSNRDNYQETQYF
TGTGCCAGCAGCAACCGGGACAACTACCAAGAGACCCAGTACTTC
>.|.|TRBJ1-2|TRBV14
CASSQEETGSGYTF
TGTGCCAGCAGCCAAGAAGAGACAGGCAGTGGCTACACCTTC
>.|.|TRBJ1-1|TRBV7-9
CTSGWGSEAFF
TGTACCAGCGGCTGGGGCTCTGAAGCTTTCTTT